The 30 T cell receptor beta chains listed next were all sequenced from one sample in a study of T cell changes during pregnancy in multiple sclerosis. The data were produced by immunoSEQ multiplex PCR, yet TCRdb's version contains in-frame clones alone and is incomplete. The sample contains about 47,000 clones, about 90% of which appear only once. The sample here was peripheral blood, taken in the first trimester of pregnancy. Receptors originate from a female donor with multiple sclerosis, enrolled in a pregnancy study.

The chain's CDR3 is CATSSIGGGRWNTGELFF. The CDR3 nucleotides are TGTGCCACCAGCAGTATCGGGGGGGGTCGTTGGAACACCGGGGAGCTGTTTTTT. The J gene is TRBJ2-2, the V gene TRBV15; 8 bases map to TRBD2. Germline values: CDR1 LNHNV, CDR2 YYDKDF (reference sequence). The V and J ends lost 3 bases and 1 base, in that order; junction bases with no gene match: 10. This CDR3 spans 18 amino acids.

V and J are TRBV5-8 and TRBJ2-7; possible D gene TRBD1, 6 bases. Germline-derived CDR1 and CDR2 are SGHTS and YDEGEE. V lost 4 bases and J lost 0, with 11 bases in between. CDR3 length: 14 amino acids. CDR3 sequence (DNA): TGTGCCAGCAGCCGGACAGAAAACTCCTACGAGCAGTACTTC. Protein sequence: CASSRTENSYEQYF.

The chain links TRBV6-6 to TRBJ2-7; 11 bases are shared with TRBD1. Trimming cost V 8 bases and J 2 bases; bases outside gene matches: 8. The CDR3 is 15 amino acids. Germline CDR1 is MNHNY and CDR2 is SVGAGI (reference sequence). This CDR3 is CASASPGQGAYEQYF. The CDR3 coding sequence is TGTGCCAGCGCCTCGCCGGGACAGGGGGCCTACGAGCAGTACTTC.

CDR3 in amino acids: CASSLGASDTQYF. CDR3 sequence (DNA): TGCGCCAGCAGTCTGGGGGCATCGGATACGCAGTATTTT. The chain carries TRBV5-1 and TRBJ2-3, with D maybe TRBD1 (6 bases). Germline CDR1 SGHRS, CDR2 YFSETQ. V was pared by 5 bases and J by 6 bases, with 13 bases between. This CDR3 region has 13 residues.

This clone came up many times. The CDR3 sequence: CASSPEREDYEQYF. CDR3 coding DNA: TGTGCCAGCTCACCGGAGAGGGAAGACTACGAGCAGTACTTC. V and J are TRBV18 and TRBJ2-7; perhaps TRBD2 as D (5 bases). The CDR3 contains 14 residues. Per the germline V gene, CDR1 is KGHSH and CDR2 is LQKENI. Trimming stripped 3 bases from V and 3 bases from J, with 12 bases between.

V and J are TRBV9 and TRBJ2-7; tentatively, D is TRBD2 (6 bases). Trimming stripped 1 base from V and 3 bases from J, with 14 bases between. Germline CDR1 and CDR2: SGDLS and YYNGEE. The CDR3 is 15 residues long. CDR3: CASSVSFSGDYEQYF. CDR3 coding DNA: TGTGCCAGCAGCGTAAGCTTCTCGGGGGACTACGAGCAGTACTTC.

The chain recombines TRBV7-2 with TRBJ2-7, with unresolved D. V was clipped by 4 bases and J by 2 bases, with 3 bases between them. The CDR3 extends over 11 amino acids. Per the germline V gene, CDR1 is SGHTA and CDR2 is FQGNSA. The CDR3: CASSSAYEQYF. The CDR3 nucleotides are TGTGCCAGCAGCTCAGCCTACGAGCAGTACTTC.

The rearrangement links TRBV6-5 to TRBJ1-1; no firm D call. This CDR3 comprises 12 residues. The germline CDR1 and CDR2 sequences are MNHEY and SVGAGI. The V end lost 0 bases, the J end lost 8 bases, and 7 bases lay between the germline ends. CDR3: CASSYSTREAFF. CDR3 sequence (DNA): TGTGCCAGCAGTTACTCGACCAGGGAAGCTTTCTTT.

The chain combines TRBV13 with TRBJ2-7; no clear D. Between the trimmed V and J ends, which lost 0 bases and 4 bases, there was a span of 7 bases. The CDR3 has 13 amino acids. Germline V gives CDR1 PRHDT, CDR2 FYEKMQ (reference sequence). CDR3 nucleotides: TGTGCCAGCAGCTTAGGCCTTCGGTACGAGCAGTACTTC. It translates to CASSLGLRYEQYF.

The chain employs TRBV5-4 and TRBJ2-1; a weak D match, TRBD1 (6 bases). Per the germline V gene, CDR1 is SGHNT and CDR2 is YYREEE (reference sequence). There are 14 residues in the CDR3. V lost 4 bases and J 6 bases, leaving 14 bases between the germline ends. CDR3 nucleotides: TGTGCCAGCAGCCCGGACAGCAGGGGCAATGAGCAGTTCTTC. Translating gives CASSPDSRGNEQFF.

Here the CDR3 DNA reads TGTGCCAGCAGCTTGCGTTCGGGACAGAGCTATGGCTACACCTTC. It encodes CASSLRSGQSYGYTF. This chain joins TRBV5-5 and TRBJ1-2, with 7 positions matching TRBD1. CDR1 is SGHKS and CDR2 is YYEKEE in the germline V gene (reference sequence). Trimming removed 1 base from V and 4 bases from J; junction bases left unmatched: 7. The CDR3 consists of 15 residues.

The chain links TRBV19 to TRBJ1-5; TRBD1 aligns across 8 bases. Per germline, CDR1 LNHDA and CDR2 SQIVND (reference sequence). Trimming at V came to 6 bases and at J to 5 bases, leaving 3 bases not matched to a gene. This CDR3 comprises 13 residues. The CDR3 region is CASSPGGHQPQHF. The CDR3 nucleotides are TGTGCCAGTAGCCCAGGGGGCCATCAGCCCCAGCATTTT. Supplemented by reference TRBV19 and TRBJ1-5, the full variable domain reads DGGITQSPKYLFRKEGQNVTLSCEQNLNHDAMYWYRQDPGQGLRLIYYSQIVNDFQKGDIAEGYSVSREKKESFPLTVTSAQKNPTAFYLCASSPGGHQPQHFGDGTRLSIL.

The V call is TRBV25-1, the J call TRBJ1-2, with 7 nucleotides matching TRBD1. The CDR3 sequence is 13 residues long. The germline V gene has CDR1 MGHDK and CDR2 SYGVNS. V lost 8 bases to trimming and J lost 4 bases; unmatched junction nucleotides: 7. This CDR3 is CASQQGIGYGYTF. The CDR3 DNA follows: TGTGCCAGCCAACAGGGGATCGGCTATGGCTACACCTTC.

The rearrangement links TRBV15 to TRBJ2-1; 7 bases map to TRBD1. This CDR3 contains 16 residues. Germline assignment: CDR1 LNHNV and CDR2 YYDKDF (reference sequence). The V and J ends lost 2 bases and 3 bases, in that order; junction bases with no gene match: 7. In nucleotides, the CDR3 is TGTGCCACCAGCAGACAACAGGGGACGGTCTACAATGAGCAGTTCTTC. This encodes CATSRQQGTVYNEQFF.

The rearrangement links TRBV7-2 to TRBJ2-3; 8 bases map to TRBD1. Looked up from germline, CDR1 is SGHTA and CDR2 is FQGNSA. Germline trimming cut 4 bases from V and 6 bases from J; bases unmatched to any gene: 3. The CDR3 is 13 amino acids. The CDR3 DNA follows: TGTGCCAGCAGCTCCAGGACAGGGGATACGCAGTATTTT. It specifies CASSSRTGDTQYF.

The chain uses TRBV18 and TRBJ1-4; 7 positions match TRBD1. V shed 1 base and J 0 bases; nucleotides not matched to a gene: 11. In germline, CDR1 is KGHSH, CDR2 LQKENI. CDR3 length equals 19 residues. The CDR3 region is CASSPQLGLGTATNEKLFF. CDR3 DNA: TGTGCCAGCTCACCACAACTCGGTCTGGGGACAGCAACTAATGAAAAACTGTTTTTT.

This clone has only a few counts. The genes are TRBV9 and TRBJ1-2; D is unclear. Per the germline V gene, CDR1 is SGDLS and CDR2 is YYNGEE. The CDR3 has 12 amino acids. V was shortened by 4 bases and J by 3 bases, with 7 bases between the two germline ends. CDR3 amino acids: CASSLNYYGYTF. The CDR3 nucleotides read TGTGCCAGCAGCTTGAACTACTATGGCTACACCTTC. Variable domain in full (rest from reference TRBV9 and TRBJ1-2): DSGVTQTPKHLITATGQRVTLRCSPRSGDLSVYWYQQSLDQGLQFLIQYYNGEERAKGNILERFSAQQFPDLHSELNLSSLELGDSALYFCASSLNYYGYTFGSGTRLTVV.

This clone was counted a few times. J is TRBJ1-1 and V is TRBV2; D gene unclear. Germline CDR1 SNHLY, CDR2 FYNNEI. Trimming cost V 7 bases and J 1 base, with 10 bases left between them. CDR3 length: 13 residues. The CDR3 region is CASKRRGNTEAFF. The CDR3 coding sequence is TGTGCCAGCAAGCGTAGAGGGAACACTGAAGCTTTCTTT.

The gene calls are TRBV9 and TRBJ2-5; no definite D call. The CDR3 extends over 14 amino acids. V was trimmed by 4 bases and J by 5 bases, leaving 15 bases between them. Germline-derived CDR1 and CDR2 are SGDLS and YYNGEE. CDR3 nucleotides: TGTGCCAGCAGCCTGGGCCCCTTACGGGAGACCCAGTACTTC. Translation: CASSLGPLRETQYF.

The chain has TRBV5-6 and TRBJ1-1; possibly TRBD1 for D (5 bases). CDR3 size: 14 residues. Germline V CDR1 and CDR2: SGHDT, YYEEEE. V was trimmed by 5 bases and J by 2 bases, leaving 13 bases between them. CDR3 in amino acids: CASRLKWGNTEAFF. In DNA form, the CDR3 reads TGTGCCAGCAGACTGAAGTGGGGCAACACTGAAGCTTTCTTT.

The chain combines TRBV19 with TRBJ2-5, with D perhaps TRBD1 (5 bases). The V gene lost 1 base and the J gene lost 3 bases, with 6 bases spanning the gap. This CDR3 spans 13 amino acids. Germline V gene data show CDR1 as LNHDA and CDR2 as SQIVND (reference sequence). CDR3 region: CASSIGREETQYF. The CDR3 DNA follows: TGTGCCAGTAGTATAGGCAGGGAAGAGACCCAGTACTTC.

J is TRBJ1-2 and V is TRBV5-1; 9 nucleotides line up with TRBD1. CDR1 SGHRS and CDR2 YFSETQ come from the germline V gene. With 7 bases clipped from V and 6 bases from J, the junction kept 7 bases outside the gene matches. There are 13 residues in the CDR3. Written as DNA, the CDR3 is TGCGCCAGCGCCACGGACAGGGGTAATGGCTACACCTTC. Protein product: CASATDRGNGYTF.

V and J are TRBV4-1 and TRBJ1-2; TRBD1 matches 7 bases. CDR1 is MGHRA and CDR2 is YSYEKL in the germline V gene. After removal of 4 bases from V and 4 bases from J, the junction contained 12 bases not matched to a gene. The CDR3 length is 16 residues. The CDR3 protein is CASSPMVFGTVYGYTF. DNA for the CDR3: TGCGCCAGCAGCCCAATGGTGTTCGGGACAGTCTATGGCTACACCTTC.

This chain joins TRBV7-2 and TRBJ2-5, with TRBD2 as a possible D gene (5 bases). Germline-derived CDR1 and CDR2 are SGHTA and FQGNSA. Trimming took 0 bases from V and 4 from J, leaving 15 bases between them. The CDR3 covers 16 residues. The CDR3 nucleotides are TGTGCCAGCAGCTTAGCGAACGGGGTCGGTACAGAGACCCAGTACTTC. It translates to CASSLANGVGTETQYF.

The CDR3 DNA reads as TGTGCCAGTACCACACGGAGGACAGGGACCACAGATACGCAGTATTTT. Its translation: CASTTRRTGTTDTQYF. The chain is built from TRBV19 and TRBJ2-3; 8 bases are a match to TRBD1. The J segment lost 2 bases and the V segment lost 7 bases, leaving 11 bases of the junction unmatched. This CDR3 contains 16 residues. Germline V gene lookup returns CDR1 LNHDA and CDR2 SQIVND (reference sequence).

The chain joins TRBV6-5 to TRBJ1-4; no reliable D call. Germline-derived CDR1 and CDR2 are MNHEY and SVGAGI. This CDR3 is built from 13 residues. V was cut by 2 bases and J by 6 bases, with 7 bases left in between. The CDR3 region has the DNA TGTGCCAGCAGTTACAGACTTCATGAAAAACTGTTTTTT. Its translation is CASSYRLHEKLFF.

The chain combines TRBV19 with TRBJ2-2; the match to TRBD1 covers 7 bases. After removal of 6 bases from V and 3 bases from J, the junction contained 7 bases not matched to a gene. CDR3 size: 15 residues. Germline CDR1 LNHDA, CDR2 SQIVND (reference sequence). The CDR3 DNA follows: TGTGCCAGTAGCGACAGGGAAAAACACACCGGGGAGCTGTTTTTT. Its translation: CASSDREKHTGELFF.

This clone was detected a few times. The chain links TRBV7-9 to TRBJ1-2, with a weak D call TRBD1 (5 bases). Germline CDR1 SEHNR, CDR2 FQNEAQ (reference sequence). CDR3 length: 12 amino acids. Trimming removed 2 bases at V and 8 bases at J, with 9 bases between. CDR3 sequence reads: CASSLLREGYTF. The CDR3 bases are TGTGCCAGCAGCTTACTCAGGGAAGGCTACACCTTC.

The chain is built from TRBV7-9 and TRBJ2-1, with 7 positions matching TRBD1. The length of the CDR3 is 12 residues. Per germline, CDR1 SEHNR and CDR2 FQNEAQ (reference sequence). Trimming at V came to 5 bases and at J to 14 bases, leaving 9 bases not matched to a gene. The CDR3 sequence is CASSPQGVREFF. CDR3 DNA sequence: TGTGCCAGCAGCCCGCAGGGGGTTCGAGAGTTCTTC.

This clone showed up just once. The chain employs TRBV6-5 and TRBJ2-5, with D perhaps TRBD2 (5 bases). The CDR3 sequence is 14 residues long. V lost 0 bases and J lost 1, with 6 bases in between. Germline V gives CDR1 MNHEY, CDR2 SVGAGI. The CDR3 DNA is TGTGCCAGCAGTTACTCCCTAGCCCAAGAGACCCAGTACTTC. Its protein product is CASSYSLAQETQYF.